This TCR beta chain was identified in a study of metastatic and nonmetastatic thyroid tumors. Study in general: Comparative analysis of repertoires was undertaken across blood and tumor or nodule tissue obtained from malignant and benign thyroid patients. Study outcomes and limitations: Malignant thyroid tumors reportedly exceeded benign nodules significantly in TCR beta diversity, with the difference appearing in blood and tumor.

No patient received treatment before thyroid surgery. This clone was found a few times. Its antigen is unknown. CDR1 and CDR2 from the germline V gene are SGHAT and FQNNGV. The CDR3 is 15 amino acids. The V gene end was trimmed by 3 bases and the J gene end by 0 bases; junction bases not matched to a gene: 3. Study processing details: The study built a papillary thyroid cancer distant-metastasis classifier from CDR3 differences across clinicopathological groups. TCRdb re-analyzed the PCR reads through MiXCR. The V and J calls, along with clone size, are taken from TCRdb and not from the paper's own processing. The data hold approximately 13,000 clones, with 23% observed a single time.

This clonotype was obtained from a female donor with papillary thyroid cancer or a benign thyroid nodule (not recorded which). Some clones in this sample may be carry-over from other donors' samples. Input material: blood. This chain joins TRBV11-2 and TRBJ2-7; 9 positions agree with TRBD1. The CDR3 here is CASSLDRGYSYEQYF. The CDR3 DNA reads TGTGCCAGCAGCTTGGACAGGGGCTACTCCTACGAGCAGTACTTC.